This T cell receptor (beta chain) emerged from a study of blood T cell repertoires in COVID-19. At the level of the study: There were acute and convalescent COVID-19 samples, and they came from the United States, Italy and Spain. The cDNA or gDNA used as material had been derived from T cells, B-cell-depleted T cells, or PBMCs.

The CDR3 spans 15 residues. V lost 3 bases to trimming and J lost 3 bases; unmatched junction nucleotides: 4. Looked up from germline, CDR1 is MNHNS and CDR2 is SASEGT. Some clones are missing from TCRdb's copy, which holds only in-frame ones; the method was immunoSEQ multiplex PCR. This sample has 53,000 or so clones, with approximately 90% found just once. The gene calls are TRBV6-1 and TRBJ1-2, with 10 bases lining up with TRBD1. Input material: peripheral blood. This TCR was sampled from a man in his forties with acute or convalescent COVID-19. CDR3: CASSEGQGFHYGYTF. In nucleotides, the CDR3 is TGTGCCAGCAGTGAGGGACAGGGGTTTCACTATGGCTACACCTTC.